This entry lists 10 T cell receptor beta chains sequenced from one sample in a study of T-cell memory formation after mild COVID-19 (dated by TCRdb to about 2021). Receptor libraries were prepared by 5' RACE. Sequencing instrument: Illumina NovaSeq 6000. TCRdb applied fastp at Q25 and MiXCR to the public reads, then kept only in-frame beta chains. When rows share a CDR3 protein, they turn into one entry using the most common DNA and genes. This sample comprises roughly 150,000 distinct CDR3 sequences, 14% of them detected only once. The ten largest clonotypes hold 11% to 15% of the sample. The sequenced material came from PBMCs or a T cell subset sorted from them (not recorded which). These receptors were taken from an adult woman who had mild COVID-19 (a few samples of this study predate the infection). The sample titles of this study are shuffled in the database, so cell type and time point are left out; the donor was told from shared clones.

The chain employs TRBV7-9 and TRBJ1-1, with a weak D call TRBD1 (5 bases). CDR3 length equals 14 residues. The V gene's germline CDR1 is SEHNR and CDR2 FQNEAQ (reference sequence). The ends were cut back, 1 base at V and 3 bases at J, with 9 bases in the middle. The CDR3: CASSLGQGYTEAFF. CDR3 in DNA: TGTGCCAGCAGCTTAGGCCAGGGTTACACTGAAGCTTTCTTT.

The CDR3 here is CASSLGGGAIEQYF. The CDR3 bases are TGTGCCAGCAGTTTAGGCGGGGGGGCAATCGAGCAGTACTTC. The V call is TRBV27, the J call TRBJ2-7; 9 bases align to TRBD2. Germline V gene sequence: CDR1 MNHEY, CDR2 SMNVEV (reference sequence). The CDR3 is 14 amino acids. V shed 2 bases and J 6 bases; nucleotides not matched to a gene: 5.

This clonotype was seen ten or more times. The chain recombines TRBV2 with TRBJ2-1; D perhaps matches TRBD2 (6 bases). Trimming stripped 7 bases from V and 0 bases from J, with 13 bases between. This CDR3 has 15 residues. Looked up from germline, CDR1 is SNHLY and CDR2 is FYNNEI. CDR3 sequence: CASNWGGSSYNEQFF. In DNA, the CDR3 is TGTGCCAGCAATTGGGGAGGAAGCTCCTACAATGAGCAGTTCTTC.

The rearrangement links TRBV6-5 to TRBJ2-1, with 14 bases that match TRBD2. The CDR3 sequence is 16 residues long. After removal of 6 bases from V and 13 bases from J, the junction contained 14 bases not matched to a gene. Germline CDR1 MNHEY, CDR2 SVGAGI. The chain's CDR3 is CASSRGLAGDRRGQFF. The CDR3 region has the DNA TGTGCCAGCAGCAGGGGACTAGCGGGAGATCGGCGTGGTCAGTTCTTC.

This clonotype occurred a few times. The V and J genes are TRBV10-3 and TRBJ2-7; 10 bases line up with TRBD1. After removal of 2 bases from V and 4 bases from J, the junction contained 5 bases not matched to a gene. This CDR3 spans 15 amino acids. CDR1 and CDR2 from the germline V gene are ENHRY and SYGVKD. The CDR3 region has the DNA TGTGCCATCAGTGAGACCGGGACAGGGGATTACGAGCAGTACTTC. Its protein product is CAISETGTGDYEQYF.

The rearrangement joins TRBV11-3 to TRBJ2-2; 8 bases are shared with TRBD1. This CDR3 has 17 residues. V trimming: 5 bases; J trimming: 0 bases; junction bases outside the gene matches: 8. From germline, CDR1 is SGHNT and CDR2 YENEEA. In DNA, the CDR3 is TGTGCCAGCAGCGAAAGATCGGGACAGGCGAACACCGGGGAGCTGTTTTTT. Amino acid sequence: CASSERSGQANTGELFF.

The gene calls are TRBV19 and TRBJ1-2; TRBD1 might be the D (5 bases). CDR3 length: 16 residues. Germline V CDR1 and CDR2: LNHDA, SQIVND (reference sequence). The V end lost 6 bases, the J end lost 4 bases, and 21 bases lay between the germline ends. The CDR3 DNA is TGTGCCAGTAGATTACCCTCGAAAGTTCAGGGCTATGGCTACACCTTC. Its translation: CASRLPSKVQGYGYTF. Looking up the rest from reference TRBV19 and TRBJ1-2 gives the full variable domain: DGGITQSPKYLFRKEGQNVTLSCEQNLNHDAMYWYRQDPGQGLRLIYYSQIVNDFQKGDIAEGYSVSREKKESFPLTVTSAQKNPTAFYLCASRLPSKVQGYGYTFGSGTRLTVV.

The gene calls are TRBV5-1 and TRBJ1-2; maybe TRBD1 (6 bases). The length of the CDR3 is 13 residues. V lost 2 bases, J lost 5 bases, and 10 bases lay in between. CDR1 is SGHRS and CDR2 is YFSETQ in the germline V gene. The CDR3 here is CASSLQGEYGYTF. CDR3 DNA: TGCGCCAGCAGCTTACAGGGAGAATATGGCTACACCTTC.

This clonotype was observed a few times. The V call is TRBV7-2, the J call TRBJ2-1; no firm D call. V lost 0 bases and J 0 bases, leaving 12 bases between the germline ends. CDR1 and CDR2 from the germline V gene are SGHTA and FQGNSA. This CDR3 is 17 amino acids long. Here the CDR3 DNA reads TGTGCCAGCAGCTTAGCCTTTCTTCAAAGCTCCTACAATGAGCAGTTCTTC. Its translation: CASSLAFLQSSYNEQFF.

V usage is TRBV5-6 and J usage is TRBJ2-2, with TRBD2 matching over 12 bases. The CDR3 consists of 16 residues. With V trimmed by 3 bases and J by 3 bases, 3 bases remained unmatched. CDR1 is SGHDT and CDR2 is YYEEEE in the germline V gene. CDR3: CASSSGLAGYTGELFF. The CDR3, as DNA: TGTGCCAGCAGCTCTGGACTAGCGGGATACACCGGGGAGCTGTTTTTT.